This passage covers 8 T cell receptor beta chains from one sample sequenced in a study of blood T cell repertoires in COVID-19. The data were produced by immunoSEQ multiplex PCR, yet TCRdb's version contains in-frame clones alone and is incomplete. The sample consists of around 170,000 clones, less than 90% of them appearing once. Input material: PBMCs or T cells enriched from blood (not recorded which). Source of these receptors: a woman aged 50 to 60 who had recovered from COVID-19.

The rearrangement joins TRBV18 to TRBJ2-5; TRBD1 aligns across 8 bases. In germline, CDR1 is KGHSH, CDR2 LQKENI. The J segment lost 5 bases and the V segment lost 2 bases, leaving 4 bases of the junction unmatched. This CDR3 comprises 14 residues. DNA for the CDR3: TGTGCCAGCTCACCAGCGACAGGGGACGAGACCCAGTACTTC. Protein product: CASSPATGDETQYF.

This clone occurred many times. This chain joins TRBV10-3 and TRBJ2-1; 7 bases are a match to TRBD1. This CDR3 has 14 amino acids. Germline-derived CDR1 and CDR2 are ENHRY and SYGVKD. V trimming: 6 bases; J trimming: 3 bases; junction bases outside the gene matches: 5. The CDR3 DNA follows: TGTGCCATCAGGCATGGACAGGTCTACAATGAGCAGTTCTTC. This encodes CAIRHGQVYNEQFF.

V is TRBV6-1 and J is TRBJ1-2; no clear D. Looked up from germline, CDR1 is MNHNS and CDR2 is SASEGT. V lost 3 bases, J lost 4 bases, and 6 bases lay in between. The CDR3 extends over 12 amino acids. The chain's CDR3 is CASSDGPYGYTF. The DNA for the CDR3 is TGTGCCAGCAGTGATGGGCCCTATGGCTACACCTTC.

The gene calls are TRBV2 and TRBJ1-2, with D hard to call. The CDR3 extends over 13 amino acids. CDR1 SNHLY and CDR2 FYNNEI come from the germline V gene. Trimming took off 4 bases at V and 4 bases at J, with 10 bases between the two ends. CDR3: CASSGDTTYGYTF. In DNA, the CDR3 is TGTGCCAGCAGTGGAGACACCACCTATGGCTACACCTTC.

This chain joins TRBV20-1 and TRBJ1-1; the D is unclear. With 3 bases removed from V and 5 bases from J, the gap between germline ends came to 13 bases. The CDR3 runs to 13 residues. Germline values: CDR1 DFQATT, CDR2 SNEGSKA (reference sequence). This CDR3 is CSASKVPGTEAFF. The DNA of the CDR3 is TGCAGTGCTAGTAAAGTCCCGGGAACTGAAGCTTTCTTT.

This chain uses TRBV28 with TRBJ2-1; D is possibly TRBD2 (5 bases). The CDR3 has 15 amino acids. Germline V CDR1 and CDR2: MDHEN, SYDVKM. V lost 5 bases and J 5 bases, leaving 16 bases between the germline ends. DNA for the CDR3: TGTGCCAGCAGTCTGGCCAGTGCGACTAACAATGAGCAGTTCTTC. This encodes CASSLASATNNEQFF.

The V call is TRBV3-1 (or the pseudogene TRBV3-2), the J call TRBJ2-1; possibly TRBD2 for D (5 bases). The germline V and J ends were trimmed by 4 bases and 9 bases, with 19 bases remaining between them. This CDR3 contains 15 residues. CDR1 is LGHDT, CDR2 YNNKEL, per germline (reference sequence). The CDR3 sequence: CASSPARLAGIEQFF. Written as DNA, the CDR3 is TGTGCCAGCAGCCCAGCACGGCTAGCTGGGATTGAGCAGTTCTTC.

This chain joins TRBV28 and TRBJ2-1; 8 nucleotides match TRBD1. This CDR3 region has 15 residues. Trimming took 5 bases from V and 3 from J; bases not matched to a gene: 6. Germline CDR1 reads MDHEN; CDR2 reads SYDVKM. CDR3 DNA sequence: TGTGCCAGCAGTCGGGACAGGCGGAACTACAATGAGCAGTTCTTC. Translating it yields CASSRDRRNYNEQFF.